One TCR beta chain is described in this entry. The data were obtained in a study of shared clonotypes between healthy human individuals. Genomic DNA from each subset was divided evenly over several immunoSEQ plates. Sequencing was performed with immunoSEQ multiplex PCR; in TCRdb, only in-frame clones are kept and a portion is missing. The table shows roughly 1.4 million clones, with approximately 98.5% occurring only once. The investigators split CD4+ cells into a CD45RA+ naive subset and a CD45RA-negative memory subset. The sample consisted of naive CD4+ T cells sorted from blood. Subset here: CD45RA+ positively selected. The receptor was isolated from a man aged 25-45 years in good health.

DNA for the CDR3: TGCGCCAGCCGCGACAGACCGAGCTCCTACGAGCAGTACTTC. The encoded protein is CASRDRPSSYEQYF. The chain joins TRBV5-1 to TRBJ2-7; weak D call: TRBD1 (5 bases). V shed 7 bases and J shed 0 bases, with 14 bases lying between them. Germline CDR1 and CDR2: SGHRS and YFSETQ. The CDR3 runs 14 residues.